The rows below give T cell receptor beta chains drawn from one sample of a study of graft-versus-host responses after intestinal transplantation. These TCRs' antigens remain unknown. Some clones are missing from TCRdb's copy, which holds only in-frame ones; the method was immunoSEQ multiplex PCR. The sample yields some 130,000 clones, over 80% seen once. The specimen comprised unstimulated CD4+ T cells sorted from spleen or lymph node cells, sampled before intestinal transplant. The receptors stem from a human donor who received an intestinal transplant. CDR3s include the opening cysteine and the closing phenylalanine or tryptophan. The D gene is left open where the match is weak. The size field is filled for only some rows; it gives once, few, many or a size class.

TRBJ2-7	TRBV10-2	-	-	14	TGCGCCAGCAGCACTAGCCGGAGCTCCTACGAGCAGTACTTC	CASSTSRSSYEQYF
TRBJ2-7	TRBV7-8	-	TRBD2	17	TGTGCCAGCAGCTTAGTGACTAGCGGGAGCGTTTCGGGCGAGCAGTACTTC	CASSLVTSGSVSGEQYF
TRBJ1-2	TRBV25-1	-	-	13	TGTGCCAGCAGTCAGGGACCCAACTATGGCTACACCTTC	CASSQGPNYGYTF
TRBJ2-1	TRBV9	-	-	12	TGTGCCAGCAGCGTGCTCGGGGGTGAGCAGTTCTTC	CASSVLGGEQFF
TRBJ1-2	TRBV4-1	-	-	13	TGCGCCAGCAGCCAAGATGAGCCAAGCGGCTACACCTTC	CASSQDEPSGYTF
TRBJ2-1	TRBV5-1	-	-	15	TGCGCCAGCAGCTTTGACGGCAGCTCCTACAATGAGCAGTTCTTC	CASSFDGSSYNEQFF
TRBJ2-7	TRBV4-1	-	TRBD2	18	TGCGCCAGCAGCCAGGGGGGAGGCGGGAGGGCCCTGTCCTACGAGCAGTACTTC	CASSQGGGGRALSYEQYF
TRBJ1-4	TRBV7-2	-	TRBD1	18	TGTGCCAGCAGCTTCCCCCCTACCGCGGACAGGGTTAGCGAAAAACTGTTTTTT	CASSFPPTADRVSEKLFF
TRBJ2-3	TRBV27	-	TRBD2	17	TGTGCCAGCAGTTTAGGGACTAGCGGGCCATTCACAGATACGCAGTATTTT	CASSLGTSGPFTDTQYF
TRBJ2-3	TRBV9	-	TRBD1	14	TGTGCCAGCAGCCCGGGACAGGAAACAGATACGCAGTATTTT	CASSPGQETDTQYF
TRBJ2-7	TRBV5-1	-	-	17	TGCGCCAGTTCAGCGGACATCAAAGATCTGGGAAGCTACGAGCAGTACTTC	CASSADIKDLGSYEQYF
TRBJ2-1	TRBV9	-	TRBD2	16	TGTGCCAGCAGCGTAAGCCGGACTAGCGGCACGAGTGAGCAGTTCTTC	CASSVSRTSGTSEQFF
TRBJ1-4	TRBV18	-	-	12	TGTGCCAGCTCCCCAGGGGATCCGGTGCTGTTTTTT	CASSPGDPVLFF
TRBJ2-1	TRBV7-2	-	-	15	TGTGCCAGCAGTAACCCCACGGGGTTTACAAATGAGCAGTTCTTC	CASSNPTGFTNEQFF
TRBJ1-1	TRBV19	-	-	13	TGTGCCAGTAGTACGGGGCCCCTCCCCGAAGCTTTCTTT	CASSTGPLPEAFF
TRBJ1-5	TRBV30	once	-	12	TGTGCCTGGGGGGGCCCTAATCAGCCCCAGCATTTT	CAWGGPNQPQHF
TRBJ2-7	TRBV28	-	TRBD1	15	TGTGCCAGCAGTCCCGGAGGGACAGGGGGATACGAGCAGTACTTC	CASSPGGTGGYEQYF
TRBJ2-4	TRBV7-8	-	-	18	TGTGCCAGCAGTAGAGGCGGGAACAGACTTTTAGCCAAAAACATTCAGTACTTC	CASSRGGNRLLAKNIQYF
TRBJ1-3	TRBV9	few	TRBD1	15	TGTGCCAGCAGCGAGAGACAGGGGGCCGGAAACACCATATATTTT	CASSERQGAGNTIYF
TRBJ2-2	TRBV7-8	-	-	14	TGTGCCAGCAGCTTAGGCTGGGCGGCCGGGGAGCTGTTTTTT	CASSLGWAAGELFF
TRBJ2-3	TRBV29-1	-	-	11	TGCAGCGTTGAAGATAACACCCCGCAGTATTTT	CSVEDNTPQYF
TRBJ2-1	TRBV14	-	-	13	TGTGCCAGCAGCCTGTCCGGGACTCCGGACGAGTTCTTC	CASSLSGTPDEFF
TRBJ2-5	TRBV21-1	-	-	15	TGTGCCAGCAGCGACCCCGAGCGGCCCCAAGAGACCCAGTACTTC	CASSDPERPQETQYF
TRBJ2-1	TRBV9	-	TRBD2	15	TGTGCCAGCAGCTCCGGGACTAGCGGTTACAATGAGCAGTTCTTC	CASSSGTSGYNEQFF
TRBJ1-2	TRBV5-1	-	-	12	TGCGCCAGCAGCTTGGATCACTATGGCTACACCTTC	CASSLDHYGYTF
TRBJ2-7	TRBV28	few	-	10	TGTGCCAGCACCAGGAGCTTGCAGTACTTC	CASTRSLQYF
TRBJ2-2	TRBV5-1	-	TRBD2	15	TGCGCCAGCAGTGGGACTAGCGGGAACACCGGGGAGCTGTTTTTT	CASSGTSGNTGELFF
TRBJ2-7	TRBV5-1	-	TRBD1	17	TGCGCCAGCAGAATATCACAGGGGCGAAATTCACCTTACGAGCAGTACTTC	CASRISQGRNSPYEQYF
TRBJ1-4	TRBV7-6	once	TRBD1	16	TGTGCCAGCAGCAACACAGGGGGCTGGGGGAATGAAAAACTGTTTTTT	CASSNTGGWGNEKLFF
TRBJ2-7	TRBV7-2	-	-	11	TGTGCCAGCAGTGGTTTCGGCGAGCAGTACTTC	CASSGFGEQYF
TRBJ1-2	TRBV7-8	-	TRBD1	12	TGTGCCAGCAGGGGACAGGGGTTTGGCTACACCTTC	CASRGQGFGYTF
TRBJ2-2	TRBV27	-	-	15	TGTGCCAGCAGTTTGCGGCAGGGAAAAACCGGGGAGCTGTTTTTT	CASSLRQGKTGELFF
TRBJ1-2	TRBV9	-	TRBD1	17	TGTGCCAGCAGCGAGAGGGCGGGGACAGCCTCTAACTATGGCTACACCTTC	CASSERAGTASNYGYTF
TRBJ1-1	TRBV29-1	-	-	13	TGCAGCGCCAAAGCGGCAACGAACACTGAAGCTTTCTTT	CSAKAATNTEAFF
TRBJ2-1	TRBV18	-	TRBD2	14	TGTGCCTGTCTTAGCGGGAGGTCCTCCAATGAGCAGTTCTTC	CACLSGRSSNEQFF
TRBJ1-1	TRBV10-1	-	-	16	TGCGCCATCATTACCGGAGACAGCCCACCAGGAACTGAAGCTTTCTTT	CAIITGDSPPGTEAFF
TRBJ2-3	TRBV18	-	-	14	TGTGCCAGCTCACCATCGCAGGACACAGATACGCAGTATTTT	CASSPSQDTDTQYF
TRBJ2-1	TRBV5-6	-	-	16	TGTGCCAGCAGCCATTATCGGGGGAGCTCCTACAATGAGCAGTTCTTC	CASSHYRGSSYNEQFF
TRBJ2-7	TRBV18	-	-	13	TGTGCCAGCTCACCACGGGGCCTCAACGAGCAGTACTTC	CASSPRGLNEQYF